Presented here are 26 T cell receptor beta chains from one specimen sequenced in a study of cytomegalovirus exposure and HLA in healthy donors. Researchers ran the PCR with 60 Vbeta and 13 Jbeta primers. Only in-frame clones appear in the TCRdb table, and some are missing; sequencing was by immunoSEQ multiplex PCR. The repertoire holds under 200,000 clones, with less than 90% as singletons. The sample taken for sequencing was PBMCs. The receptors here all came from a man aged 18 to 29 in good health and CMV-seronegative.

V gene TRBV2 combines with J gene TRBJ2-7; D not resolved. Trimming pared 3 bases from V and 6 bases from J, leaving 6 bases between. The CDR3 spans 11 residues. The germline CDR1 and CDR2 sequences are SNHLY and FYNNEI. Here the CDR3 reads CASSERLEQYF. Written as DNA, the CDR3 is TGTGCCAGCAGTGAGCGGCTCGAGCAGTACTTC.

J is TRBJ2-1 and V is TRBV6-4; 13 bases agree with TRBD2. This CDR3 comprises 17 residues. V gave up 4 bases and J gave up 7 bases; unmatched junction bases: 10. Germline CDR1 reads MRHNA; CDR2 reads SNTAGT. CDR3 protein: CASSVVGLAGEGNEQFF. CDR3 bases: TGTGCCAGCAGTGTTGTTGGACTAGCGGGAGAGGGGAATGAGCAGTTCTTC.

This chain connects TRBV5-8 to TRBJ2-7, with 10 bases fitting TRBD2. Per the germline V gene, CDR1 is SGHTS and CDR2 is YDEGEE. CDR3 length: 14 residues. J gave up 3 bases and V 2 bases, and 2 bases lay outside the gene matches. The CDR3 sequence is CASSFASGSYEQYF. The CDR3 DNA is TGTGCCAGCAGCTTCGCTAGCGGGAGCTACGAGCAGTACTTC.

The V gene is TRBV7-2, the J gene TRBJ2-7; 9 bases map to TRBD2. The germline CDR1 and CDR2 sequences are SGHTA and FQGNSA. The CDR3 consists of 15 residues. V lost 1 base and J lost 5; bases outside the gene matches: 6. The CDR3 coding sequence is TGTGCCAGCAGCTTAGAGGGGCGGGGGGGCAACGAGCAGTACTTC. It yields the protein CASSLEGRGGNEQYF.

V gene TRBV28 combines with J gene TRBJ2-1, with D perhaps TRBD2 (7 bases). Trimming removed 6 bases from V and 7 bases from J, with 16 bases in between. CDR3 length: 14 amino acids. Germline V gives CDR1 MDHEN, CDR2 SYDVKM. The CDR3 region is CASRFEGGLNEQFF. In DNA, the CDR3 is TGTGCCAGCAGGTTCGAGGGGGGGCTGAATGAGCAGTTCTTC.

This chain uses TRBV28 with TRBJ1-1; D call uncertain. Germline V gene data show CDR1 as MDHEN and CDR2 as SYDVKM. The CDR3 has 13 amino acids. The V gene lost 6 bases and the J gene lost 12 bases, with 20 bases spanning the gap. CDR3 in DNA: TGTGCCAGCAGGCGGCCGGCCGCGGAGGGTTCTTTCTTT. It codes for CASRRPAAEGSFF.

The rearrangement uses TRBV6-1 and TRBJ1-1; D possibly corresponds to TRBD1 (6 bases). CDR1 is MNHNS, CDR2 SASEGT, per germline. Trimming removed 0 bases from V and 3 bases from J, with 11 bases in between. There are 15 residues in the CDR3. The CDR3 loop is CASSEAGGGDTEAFF. The CDR3 nucleotides read TGTGCCAGCAGTGAAGCGGGAGGGGGAGACACTGAAGCTTTCTTT.

J is TRBJ2-7 and V is TRBV6-5; 7 nucleotides match TRBD1. CDR3 size: 14 residues. CDR1 is MNHEY and CDR2 is SVGAGI in the germline V gene. J was trimmed by 6 bases and V by 5 bases; bases with no gene match: 10. The CDR3 DNA reads TGTGCCAGCAGTCGTCCGGGACAGTCACTCGAGCAGTACTTC. Translating it yields CASSRPGQSLEQYF.

The chain has TRBV28 and TRBJ1-5; the D is unclear. Trimming removed 8 bases at V and 0 bases at J, with 11 bases between. In germline, CDR1 is MDHEN, CDR2 SYDVKM. This CDR3 has 14 residues. The CDR3 protein is CASHSFYSNQPQHF. The DNA for the CDR3 is TGTGCCAGCCACAGCTTCTATAGCAATCAGCCCCAGCATTTT. Complete variable domain (other parts from reference TRBV28 and TRBJ1-5): DVKVTQSSRYLVKRTGEKVFLECVQDMDHENMFWYRQDPGLGLRLIYFSYDVKMKEKGDIPEGYSVSREKKERFSLILESASTNQTSMYLCASHSFYSNQPQHFGDGTRLSIL.

The rearrangement joins TRBV28 to TRBJ1-1; D is possibly TRBD1 (6 bases). This CDR3 comprises 15 residues. V was trimmed by 10 bases and J by 1 base, leaving 19 bases between them. Germline V gives CDR1 MDHEN, CDR2 SYDVKM. CDR3 bases: TGTGCCATTTTCCCGTGGACAGCTGAGAACACTGAAGCTTTCTTT. Its translation is CAIFPWTAENTEAFF.

J is TRBJ1-5 and V is TRBV5-5; no definite D call. CDR1 and CDR2 (germline): SGHKS, YYEKEE (reference sequence). The CDR3 sequence is 14 residues long. V lost 0 bases, J lost 5 bases, and 9 bases lay in between. The CDR3 DNA reads as TGTGCCAGCAGCTTGGACCTCGGGGATCAGCCCCAGCATTTT. Residues: CASSLDLGDQPQHF. Full variable domain (rest looked up from reference TRBV5-5 and TRBJ1-5): DAGVTQSPTHLIKTRGQQVTLRCSPISGHKSVSWYQQVLGQGPQFIFQYYEKEERGRGNFPDRFSARQFPNYSSELNVNALLLGDSALYLCASSLDLGDQPQHFGDGTRLSIL.

This chain joins TRBV27 and TRBJ1-3; D is unresolved. The CDR3 runs to 15 residues. Germline assignment: CDR1 MNHEY and CDR2 SMNVEV (reference sequence). The V end was cut by 6 bases, the J end by 8 bases, with 20 bases between. This CDR3 is CASSPQRGGFHTIYF. The CDR3 DNA reads TGTGCCAGCAGCCCCCAACGAGGCGGGTTCCACACCATATATTTT.

The chain couples TRBV7-9 to TRBJ2-7, with unresolved D. Germline values: CDR1 SEHNR, CDR2 FQNEAQ (reference sequence). CDR3 size: 13 residues. V was cut by 7 bases and J by 0 bases, with 10 bases left in between. CDR3 protein: CASTDTVSYEQYF. The CDR3, as DNA: TGTGCCAGCACCGATACAGTCTCCTACGAGCAGTACTTC.

A few counts support this clone. The chain couples TRBV9 to TRBJ2-1; no firm D call. CDR1 and CDR2 (germline): SGDLS, YYNGEE. This CDR3 is 13 amino acids long. V dropped 1 base and J dropped 4 bases, with 6 bases sitting between them. The CDR3 DNA is TGTGCCAGCAGCGTAACGGTTTACAATGAGCAGTTCTTC. Amino acid sequence: CASSVTVYNEQFF.

The chain uses TRBV15 and TRBJ1-3; weak D call: TRBD1 (6 bases). V dropped 8 bases and J dropped 0 bases, with 11 bases sitting between them. From germline, CDR1 is LNHNV and CDR2 YYDKDF (reference sequence). The CDR3 spans 14 residues. This chain's CDR3 is CATSGDTSGNTIYF. CDR3 nucleotides: TGTGCCACCTCAGGGGACACCTCTGGAAACACCATATATTTT.

The chain employs TRBV6-5 and TRBJ2-7, with TRBD1 matching 9 bases. This CDR3 is 12 amino acids long. CDR1 MNHEY and CDR2 SVGAGI come from the germline V gene. V shed 7 bases and J 4 bases; nucleotides not matched to a gene: 2. In DNA, the CDR3 is TGTGCCAGCACGACAGGGGGGTACGAGCAGTACTTC. Translating it yields CASTTGGYEQYF.

The chain combines TRBV29-1 with TRBJ1-1; TRBD1 might be the D (5 bases). Germline CDR1 reads SQVTM; CDR2 reads ANQGSEA. CDR3 length: 13 amino acids. V was cut by 3 bases and J by 6 bases, with 14 bases left in between. The DNA of the CDR3 is TGCAGCGTTGACGACAGCTGGACCGCTGAAGCTTTCTTT. It translates to CSVDDSWTAEAFF.

This chain connects TRBV7-6 to TRBJ2-1; 8 bases match TRBD2. This CDR3 is built from 17 residues. CDR1 and CDR2 from the germline V gene are SGHVS and FNYEAQ. V lost 1 base and J lost 5; bases outside the gene matches: 10. The DNA of the CDR3 is TGTGCCAGCAGCTTAGTCGCGGGAGGTCGTCTAAACAATGAGCAGTTCTTC. Residues: CASSLVAGGRLNNEQFF.

This chain uses TRBV2 with TRBJ1-1; unclear D gene. There are 13 residues in the CDR3. Trimming removed 8 bases at V and 3 bases at J, with 13 bases between. Looked up from germline, CDR1 is SNHLY and CDR2 is FYNNEI. The CDR3 nucleotides are TGTGCCAGCCGAATTAGTATTTACACTGAAGCTTTCTTT. It yields the protein CASRISIYTEAFF.

Notes on this clone: The junction departs from the called germline gene at one end, perhaps through a read error. The gene calls are TRBV5-4 and TRBJ2-1; D not resolved. The CDR3 contains 11 residues. CDR1 and CDR2 from the germline V gene are SGHNT and YYREEE (reference sequence). This CDR3 is CASDSHNEQFF. CDR3 sequence (DNA): TGTGCCAGCGACTCCCACAATGAGCAGTTCTTC.

The CDR3 loop reads CASSLRRGRKGDDEKLFF. CDR3 sequence (DNA): TGCGCCAGCTCCCTCCGAAGGGGGCGGAAGGGGGATGATGAAAAACTGTTTTTT. The chain uses TRBV5-1 and TRBJ1-4; 7 nucleotides line up with TRBD1. The CDR3 has 18 residues. Germline loops: CDR1 SGHRS, CDR2 YFSETQ. Trimming cost V 7 bases and J 6 bases; bases outside gene matches: 21.

This sequence joins TRBV5-4 and TRBJ1-1, with TRBD1 matching 8 bases. The CDR3 extends over 14 amino acids. Germline lookup yields CDR1 SGHNT and CDR2 YYREEE (reference sequence). Trimming removed 3 bases from V and 4 bases from J; junction bases left unmatched: 5. The CDR3 DNA reads TGTGCCAGCAGCTCCGGACAGGGAGTCACTGAAGCTTTCTTT. Translation gives CASSSGQGVTEAFF.

CDR3 protein: CASSSIGGHRVKYQETQYF. DNA of the CDR3: TGTGCCAGCAGCTCAATAGGAGGCCATCGAGTGAAGTACCAAGAGACCCAGTACTTC. The chain carries TRBV7-9 and TRBJ2-5; D perhaps matches TRBD2 (5 bases). Germline loops: CDR1 SEHNR, CDR2 FQNEAQ (reference sequence). The ends were cut back, 4 bases at V and 0 bases at J, with 24 bases in the middle. The CDR3 sequence is 19 residues long.

The sample holds one count of this clone. The genes are TRBV18 and TRBJ2-7; 9 nucleotides align to TRBD2. After removal of 5 bases from V and 2 bases from J, the junction contained 4 bases not matched to a gene. The CDR3 totals 14 residues. Looked up from germline, CDR1 is KGHSH and CDR2 is LQKENI. CDR3: CASSAGLAPYEQYF. Written as DNA, the CDR3 is TGTGCCAGCTCAGCGGGACTAGCTCCCTACGAGCAGTACTTC.

This clone was seen just once. The chain combines TRBV27 with TRBJ2-7, with D perhaps TRBD2 (5 bases). Germline V lookup: CDR1 MNHEY, CDR2 SMNVEV (reference sequence). CDR3 length: 18 residues. Trimming pared 3 bases from V and 2 bases from J, leaving 23 bases between. CDR3: CASSLAAVPGTGTYEQYF. For the CDR3, the DNA is TGTGCCAGCAGTTTGGCGGCAGTCCCCGGTACCGGGACCTACGAGCAGTACTTC.

The V and J genes are TRBV18 and TRBJ2-6, with D possibly TRBD1 on 6 matching bases. The CDR3 is 18 amino acids. Per germline, CDR1 KGHSH and CDR2 LQKENI. V shed 6 bases and J shed 4 bases, with 22 bases lying between them. CDR3 in amino acids: CASSPLGAETGGANVLTF. The CDR3 DNA follows: TGTGCCAGCTCCCCTCTGGGGGCCGAAACGGGGGGGGCCAACGTCCTGACTTTC. Complete variable domain (other parts from reference TRBV18 and TRBJ2-6): NAGVMQNPRHLVRRRGQEARLRCSPMKGHSHVYWYRQLPEEGLKFMVYLQKENIIDESGMPKERFSAEFPKEGPSILRIQQVVRGDSAAYFCASSPLGAETGGANVLTFGAGSRLTVL.